This TCR beta chain was recorded in a study of T-cell memory formation after mild COVID-19. Ten or more counts support this clonotype. 5'RACE, which relied on constant-segment primers, yielded TCR alpha and TCR beta cDNA libraries carrying sample barcodes and UMIs. TCRdb redid the calling of the 5' RACE reads with MiXCR, one entry per CDR3 protein. Here the sample spans hundreds of thousands of distinct CDR3 sequences, around 27% being singletons. V was pared by 0 bases and J by 4 bases, with 6 bases between. The CDR3 is 13 amino acids. Germline-derived CDR1 and CDR2 are KGHSH and LQKENI. Sequenced: PBMCs or a T cell subset sorted from them (not recorded which). V usage is TRBV18 and J usage is TRBJ1-1; TRBD1 is a possible D gene (5 bases). The TCR sequence derives from an adult woman who had mild COVID-19 (a few samples of this study predate the infection). Cell type and time point are not known. The CDR3, as DNA: TGTGCCAGCTCACCACCGGGGGTCACTGAAGCTTTCTTT. Amino acids: CASSPPGVTEAFF.